These T cell receptor beta chains were read from a single sample in a study of CD8+ T cells in alopecia areata. The method was immunoSEQ multiplex PCR; TCRdb's version includes in-frame clones alone and lacks a portion of them. The table has 80,000 to 100,000 clones, around 45% seen once. Sequenced material: CD4+ T cells sorted from blood. The receptor set was obtained from a human donor with alopecia areata. Each CDR3 is given with its conserved first and last residue. A D gene is named only where the DNA matches it firmly. Clone size, where shown, is once, few, many, or a class for clones that have expanded.

V	size	D	J	DNA	CDR3
TRBV5-1	NA	NA	TRBJ2-3	TGCGCCAGCAGCTCGGGACTCGGAGGGACAGATACGCAGTATTTT	CASSSGLGGTDTQYF
TRBV25-1	NA	TRBD2	TRBJ2-1	TGTGCCAGCAGAACGGGGACTAGCGAAGCTCAGTTCTTC	CASRTGTSEAQFF
TRBV5-1	few	TRBD1	TRBJ2-5	TGCGCCAGCAGGGATGGGACAGTACAAGAGACCCAGTACTTC	CASRDGTVQETQYF
TRBV29-1	few	TRBD1	TRBJ2-2	TGCAGCGTTGAAGGACAGGGTCTTACCGGGGAGCTGTTTTTT	CSVEGQGLTGELFF
TRBV4-2	NA	TRBD2	TRBJ2-6	TGTGCCAGCAGCCCTCGAGGGTCTAGCGGAAATTCTGGGGCCAACGTCCTGACTTTC	CASSPRGSSGNSGANVLTF
TRBV5-1	NA	NA	TRBJ2-5	TGCGCCAGCAGCTTAGACCCCTCGAGAATGGAGACCCAGTACTTC	CASSLDPSRMETQYF
TRBV7-2	once	NA	TRBJ2-5	TGTGCCAGCAGCCAGGACAGAAGACAAGAGACCCAGTACTTC	CASSQDRRQETQYF
TRBV25-1	NA	NA	TRBJ2-3	TGTGCCAGCAGTTGGGGGGCTACGCAGTATTTT	CASSWGATQYF
TRBV29-1	few	NA	TRBJ1-1	TGCAGCGTTGTACCGGGCTGGGACACTGAAGCTTTCTTT	CSVVPGWDTEAFF
TRBV5-1	few	NA	TRBJ2-3	TGCGCCAGCAGTTCAAAGGGAACAGATACGCAGTATTTT	CASSSKGTDTQYF
TRBV15	few	TRBD1	TRBJ1-5	TGTGCCACCAGCAGAGGACCAGGGGGCGGCAATCAGCCCCAGCATTTT	CATSRGPGGGNQPQHF
TRBV27	NA	TRBD1	TRBJ2-5	TGTGCCAGCAGTTCGAGGACAGGGATGACCCAGTACTTC	CASSSRTGMTQYF
TRBV28	NA	TRBD1	TRBJ2-3	TGTGCCAGCAGTCCTGGGACAGGGCCGTATTTT	CASSPGTGPYF
TRBV7-9	few	NA	TRBJ2-7	TGTGCCAGCAGCTTAGGGGCCGGCGGGAAACTCTACGAGCAGTACTTC	CASSLGAGGKLYEQYF
TRBV7-9	few	NA	TRBJ2-7	TGTGCCAGCAGCTTAGGTGGCAGTACCTACGAGCAGTACTTC	CASSLGGSTYEQYF
TRBV30	few	NA	TRBJ2-1	TGTGCCTGTTCAACCGACACCTACAATGAGCAGTTCTTC	CACSTDTYNEQFF
TRBV20-1	NA	NA	TRBJ2-1	TGCAGTGCTAGAGTGCTCAATGAGCAGTTCTTC	CSARVLNEQFF
TRBV27	few	NA	TRBJ2-1	TGTGCCAGCAATTCACGGGGTGGCGGGGTCAATGAGCAGTTCTTC	CASNSRGGGVNEQFF
TRBV7-9	few	NA	TRBJ1-6	TGTGCCAGCAGCTTAGATTCCCAGTTTCTTCATAATTCACCCCTCCACTTT	CASSLDSQFLHNSPLHF
TRBV5-1	NA	NA	TRBJ2-1	TGCGCCAGCAGCAAGCAGAGTGCCTACAATGAGCAGTTCTTC	CASSKQSAYNEQFF
TRBV27	few	TRBD1	TRBJ2-1	TGTGCCAGCAGTTCACCGGCGGACAGGGGATCCTACAATGAGCAGTTCTTC	CASSSPADRGSYNEQFF
TRBV2	NA	NA	TRBJ2-3	TGTGCCAGCAGTGATTTTCGCAGTACGCAGTATTTT	CASSDFRSTQYF
TRBV5-1	NA	TRBD2	TRBJ2-7	TGCGCCAGCAGCGACCCCCCCGGACTAGCGTCCAAGCAGTACTTC	CASSDPPGLASKQYF
TRBV15	few	NA	TRBJ1-4	TGTGCCACCAGCAGGGCTTTGAGTTCGGAAAAACTGTTTTTT	CATSRALSSEKLFF
TRBV29-1	NA	NA	TRBJ1-1	TGCAGCGTTTCACAGGCCATGAACACTGAAGCTTTCTTT	CSVSQAMNTEAFF
TRBV30	NA	NA	TRBJ2-7	TGTGCCTGGAGTGTAAACAGACCCAACTACGAGCAGTACTTC	CAWSVNRPNYEQYF
TRBV4-2	NA	NA	TRBJ1-5	TGTGCCAGCAGCAACCAGGCCCGCAATCAGCCCCAGCATTTT	CASSNQARNQPQHF
TRBV29-1	NA	NA	TRBJ1-1	TGCAGCGTGGCTGACGGCGGGAACACTGAAGCTTTCTTT	CSVADGGNTEAFF
TRBV30	NA	TRBD1	TRBJ1-2	TGTGCCTGGATGAAAGAGGGGGCCTTAGGCTACACCTTC	CAWMKEGALGYTF
TRBV7-9	NA	NA	TRBJ2-1	TGTGCCAGCAGCCCGAAGTACAATGAGCAGTTCTTC	CASSPKYNEQFF
TRBV23-1	NA	TRBD1	TRBJ2-2	TGCGCCAGCAGTCAACGGACAGGGAAATTTGGGACCGGGGAGCTGTTTTTT	CASSQRTGKFGTGELFF
TRBV20-1	NA	NA	TRBJ2-3	TGCAGTGCTGAAGCGGGAGATACGCAGTATTTT	CSAEAGDTQYF
TRBV5-1	NA	NA	TRBJ2-7	TGCGCCAGCAGCCCGACGCCGTCCCCCTCCTACGAGCAGTACTTC	CASSPTPSPSYEQYF
TRBV29-1	few	NA	TRBJ2-2	TGCAGCGTTGGTGACGGCGGGGAGCTGTTTTTT	CSVGDGGELFF
TRBV7-2	NA	NA	TRBJ2-5	TGTGCCAGCAAGAGGGGGAGGGGGGGCACAGAGACCCAGTACTTC	CASKRGRGGTETQYF
TRBV5-1	NA	NA	TRBJ2-1	TGCGCCAGCAGCTTGGTAACGGGTCAAGGGGGAGGTGAGCAGTTCTTC	CASSLVTGQGGGEQFF
TRBV30	NA	NA	TRBJ2-1	TGTGCCTGGAGCCCCCTCTTAGGGGATGAGCAGTTCTTC	CAWSPLLGDEQFF
TRBV7-9	few	NA	TRBJ2-7	TGTGCCAGCAGCCCCTTCTACGAGCAGTACTTC	CASSPFYEQYF
TRBV5-6	few	TRBD1	TRBJ1-5	TGTGCCAGCACCAAAAACAGGGGGCGTAATGGTCAGCCCCAGCATTTT	CASTKNRGRNGQPQHF
TRBV30	NA	NA	TRBJ2-7	TGTGCCTGGAGTGGACGGGTTCCCAGCTACGAGCAGTACTTC	CAWSGRVPSYEQYF
TRBV30	few	NA	TRBJ2-4	TGTGCCTGGAGTGTAGGGGCGGGCGGCAAAAACATTCAGTACTTC	CAWSVGAGGKNIQYF
TRBV28	few	NA	TRBJ2-5	TGTGCCACCCAAGACCCGGGTGCAGGGAAAAGGGAGACCCAGTACTTC	CATQDPGAGKRETQYF
TRBV7-2	few	NA	TRBJ2-5	TGTGCCAGCAGCTTTCCTGGAGAGACCCAGTACTTC	CASSFPGETQYF
TRBV5-1	NA	TRBD2	TRBJ2-7	TGCGCCAGCGCCCTAGCGGGGGCCTACGAGCAGTACTTC	CASALAGAYEQYF
TRBV27	NA	NA	TRBJ1-1	TGTGCCAGCAGTGTCAGAGAGAACACTGAAGCTTTCTTT	CASSVRENTEAFF
TRBV11-1	few	TRBD1	TRBJ2-7	TGTGCCAGCAGACGTGACAGGGCGGCCTACGAGCAGTACTTC	CASRRDRAAYEQYF
TRBV14	NA	NA	TRBJ1-1	TGTGCCAGCAGCCAAGCCAGGAGCGGAAATGAAGCTTTCTTT	CASSQARSGNEAFF
TRBV20-1	NA	TRBD2	TRBJ2-7	TGCAGTGCCCAGCGGGGGTACGAGCAGTACTTC	CSAQRGYEQYF
TRBV4-2	NA	TRBD1	TRBJ1-2	TGTGCCAGCAGCCAAGATAGGAAGACAGGGACAGACTATGGCTACACCTTC	CASSQDRKTGTDYGYTF
TRBV30	NA	NA	TRBJ2-1	TGTGCCTGGAATGGGGGGAGCTCCTACAATGAGCAGTTCTTC	CAWNGGSSYNEQFF
TRBV7-6	NA	TRBD2	TRBJ2-3	TGTGCCAGCAGCATCGGGGCGGGAGGGCCGAATACGCAGTATTTT	CASSIGAGGPNTQYF
TRBV5-6	NA	NA	TRBJ2-3	TGTGCCAGCAGCTGGAGGACACTCGGGTACACAGATACGCAGTATTTT	CASSWRTLGYTDTQYF
TRBV2	NA	NA	TRBJ2-3	TGTGCCAGCAGTGAATTGCGGGGCACAGATACGCAGTATTTT	CASSELRGTDTQYF
TRBV15	NA	NA	TRBJ2-7	TGTGCCACCAGCAGAGATAAGGGAGCTAGCTACGAGCAGTACTTC	CATSRDKGASYEQYF
TRBV6-5	NA	NA	TRBJ2-7	TGTGCCAGCAGTTCAGGAGCCGGTCTCGTCTACGAGCAGTACTTC	CASSSGAGLVYEQYF
TRBV5-4	NA	NA	TRBJ1-1	TGTGCCAGCAGCTTGGCGTGGGGGCGCAACACTGAAGCTTTCTTT	CASSLAWGRNTEAFF
TRBV27	NA	TRBD2	TRBJ2-5	TGTGCCAGCAGTTTATTGGGCGGACTAGAGGAAGAGACCCAGTACTTC	CASSLLGGLEEETQYF
TRBV4-2	NA	TRBD2	TRBJ2-1	TGTGCCAGCAGCCAAGTCACTAGCGGGAGCTCCTACAATGAGCAGTTCTTC	CASSQVTSGSSYNEQFF
TRBV14	NA	NA	TRBJ1-1	TGTGCCAGCAGTCAAATAGGACGGCTGAACACTGAAGCTTTCTTT	CASSQIGRLNTEAFF
TRBV5-1	few	NA	TRBJ2-3	TGCGCCAGCAGCCGTTTGGGGAGCGGGAGCACAGATACGCAGTATTTT	CASSRLGSGSTDTQYF